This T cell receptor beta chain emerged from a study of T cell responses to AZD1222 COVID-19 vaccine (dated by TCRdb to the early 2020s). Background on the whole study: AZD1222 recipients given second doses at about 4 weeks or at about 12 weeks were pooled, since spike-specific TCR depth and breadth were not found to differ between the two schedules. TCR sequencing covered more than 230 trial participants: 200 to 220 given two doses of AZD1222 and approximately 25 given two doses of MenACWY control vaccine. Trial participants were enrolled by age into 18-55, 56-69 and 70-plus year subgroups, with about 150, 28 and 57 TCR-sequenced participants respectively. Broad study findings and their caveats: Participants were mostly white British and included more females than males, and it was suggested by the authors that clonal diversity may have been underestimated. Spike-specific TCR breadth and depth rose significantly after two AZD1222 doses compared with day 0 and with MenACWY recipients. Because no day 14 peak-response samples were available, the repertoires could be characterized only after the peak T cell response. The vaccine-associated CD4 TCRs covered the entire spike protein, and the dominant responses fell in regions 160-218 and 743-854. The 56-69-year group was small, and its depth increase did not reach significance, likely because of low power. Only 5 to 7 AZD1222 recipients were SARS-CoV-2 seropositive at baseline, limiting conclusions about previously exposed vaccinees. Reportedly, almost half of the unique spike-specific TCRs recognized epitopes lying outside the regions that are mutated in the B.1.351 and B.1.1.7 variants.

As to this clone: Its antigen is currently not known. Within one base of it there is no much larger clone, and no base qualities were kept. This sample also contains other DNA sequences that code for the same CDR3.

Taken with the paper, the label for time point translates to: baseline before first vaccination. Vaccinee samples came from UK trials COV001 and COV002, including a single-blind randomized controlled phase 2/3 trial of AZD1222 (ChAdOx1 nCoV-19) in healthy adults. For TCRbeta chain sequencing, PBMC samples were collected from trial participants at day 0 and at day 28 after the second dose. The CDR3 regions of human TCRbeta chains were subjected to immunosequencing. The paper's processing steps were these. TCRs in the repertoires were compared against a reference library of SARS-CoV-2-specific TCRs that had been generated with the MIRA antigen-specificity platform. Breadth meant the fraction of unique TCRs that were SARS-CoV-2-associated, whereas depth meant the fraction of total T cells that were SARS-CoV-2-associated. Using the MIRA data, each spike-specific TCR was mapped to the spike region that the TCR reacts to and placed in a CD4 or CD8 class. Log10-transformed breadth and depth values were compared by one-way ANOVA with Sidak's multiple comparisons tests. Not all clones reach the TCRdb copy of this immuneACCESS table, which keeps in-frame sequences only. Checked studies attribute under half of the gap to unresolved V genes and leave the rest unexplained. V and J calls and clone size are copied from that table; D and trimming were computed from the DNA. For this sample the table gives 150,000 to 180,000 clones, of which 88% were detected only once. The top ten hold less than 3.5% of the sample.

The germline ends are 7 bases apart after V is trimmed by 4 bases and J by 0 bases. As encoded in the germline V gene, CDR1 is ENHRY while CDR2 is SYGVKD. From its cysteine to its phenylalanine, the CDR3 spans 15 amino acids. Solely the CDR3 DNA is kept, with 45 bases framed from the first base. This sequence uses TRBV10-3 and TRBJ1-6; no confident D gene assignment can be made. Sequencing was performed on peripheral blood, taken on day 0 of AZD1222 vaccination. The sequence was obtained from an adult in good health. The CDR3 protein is CAISGGSSYNSPLHF. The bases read TGTGCCATCAGTGGAGGGAGCTCCTATAATTCACCCCTCCACTTT.